The 15 T cell receptor beta chains listed next were all sequenced from one sample in a study of T cell repertoires in cytomegalovirus infection. One entry per CDR3 protein results from TCRdb running MiXCR on the reads. The table has roughly 200,000 distinct CDR3 sequences, 17% seen once; the top ten hold almost 25%. The sample comprised CD8+ T cells from PBMCs. These receptors were collected from a human donor in good health (CMV status not recorded). Some clones in this sample may be carry-over from other donors' samples.

This clonotype showed up just a few times. The V and J genes are TRBV28 and TRBJ2-2; 7 bases are a match to TRBD1. There are 16 residues in the CDR3. V shed 6 bases and J 7 bases; nucleotides not matched to a gene: 14. From germline, CDR1 is MDHEN and CDR2 SYDVKM. The CDR3: CASSQTGEWGSGELFF. CDR3 coding DNA: TGTGCCAGCAGCCAAACAGGGGAATGGGGTAGCGGGGAGCTGTTTTTT.

The chain combines TRBV11-2 with TRBJ1-6; D gene ambiguous. V lost 3 bases, J lost 7 bases, and 13 bases lay in between. This CDR3 is built from 15 residues. Looked up from germline, CDR1 is SGHAT and CDR2 is FQNNGV. The CDR3 loop reads CASSFNDYANSPLHF. The CDR3, as DNA: TGTGCCAGCAGCTTCAACGATTATGCGAATTCACCCCTCCACTTT.

This clonotype came up a few times. CDR3 sequence (DNA): TGTGCCAGCAGCCCAACATTTCCGAGACAGGAGATCTACAATGAGCAGTTCTTC. Its translation is CASSPTFPRQEIYNEQFF. The genes are TRBV7-2 and TRBJ2-1; a possible D gene is TRBD1 (6 bases). Per the germline V gene, CDR1 is SGHTA and CDR2 is FQGNSA. V gave up 5 bases and J gave up 3 bases, with 23 bases separating them. The CDR3 spans 18 residues.

This clonotype was seen more than once but under ten times. This chain uses TRBV4-2 with TRBJ2-1; 10 bases are a match to TRBD2. This CDR3 region has 17 residues. The V and J ends lost 0 bases and 2 bases, in that order; junction bases with no gene match: 4. CDR1 LGHNA and CDR2 YNFKEQ come from the germline V gene. Here the CDR3 DNA reads TGTGCCAGCAGCCAAGACGCTCTAGCGGGGGCCTACAATGAGCAGTTCTTC. Translating gives CASSQDALAGAYNEQFF.

The chain links TRBV29-1 to TRBJ1-1; no firm D call. Germline V gene sequence: CDR1 SQVTM, CDR2 ANQGSEA. This CDR3 contains 11 residues. The ends were cut back, 5 bases at V and 7 bases at J, with 11 bases in the middle. The CDR3 DNA follows: TGCAGCGTTCATGTACAGATTGAAGCTTTCTTT. As protein: CSVHVQIEAFF.

In this sample, this clonotype turned up a few times. The rearrangement links TRBV7-3 to TRBJ1-2; possibly TRBD1 for D (5 bases). The CDR3 covers 13 residues. Germline CDR1 SGHTA, CDR2 FQGTGA. The V and J ends lost 5 bases and 5 bases respectively, with 12 bases between them. CDR3 DNA sequence: TGTGCCAGCAGCCCCGGGGGGATGTATGGCTACACCTTC. Translation gives CASSPGGMYGYTF.

This clonotype was seen only a few times. The chain is built from TRBV7-8 and TRBJ1-3; D call uncertain. With 5 bases removed from V and 0 bases from J, the gap between germline ends came to 17 bases. In germline, CDR1 is SGHVS, CDR2 FQNEAQ. The CDR3 covers 17 residues. The CDR3 loop reads CASSLRPSADSGNTIYF. In DNA form, the CDR3 reads TGTGCCAGCAGCCTCAGGCCCTCCGCAGACTCTGGAAACACCATATATTTT.

The chain recombines TRBV20-1 with TRBJ1-5; no clear D gene. Germline V gene lookup returns CDR1 DFQATT and CDR2 SNEGSKA (reference sequence). Trimming shortened V by 5 bases and J by 0 bases, and 20 bases separated the two germline ends. This CDR3 comprises 17 residues. CDR3 DNA: TGCAGTGCTGGTCAGGAGTTTAGCTGGAGTAGCAATCAGCCCCAGCATTTT. Encoded protein: CSAGQEFSWSSNQPQHF.

DNA of the CDR3: TGTGCCAGCAGCTTCCAAACCTCTGGGGCCAACGTCCTGACTTTC. This sequence encodes CASSFQTSGANVLTF. The rearrangement joins TRBV7-9 to TRBJ2-6; no reliable D call. The CDR3 loop spans 15 amino acids. Trimming removed 3 bases at V and 0 bases at J, with 6 bases between. Germline loops: CDR1 SEHNR, CDR2 FQNEAQ (reference sequence).

This clonotype was counted a few times. The chain recombines TRBV2 with TRBJ1-2; 9 nucleotides match TRBD1. The germline V gene encodes CDR1 SNHLY and CDR2 FYNNEI. J was trimmed by 4 bases and V by 8 bases; bases with no gene match: 5. The CDR3 has 13 residues. The CDR3 DNA follows: TGTGCCAGCGAACAGGGGGCGATCTATGGCTACACCTTC. This encodes CASEQGAIYGYTF.

The rearrangement joins TRBV6-2 or TRBV6-3 to TRBJ2-7, with D tentatively TRBD1 (5 bases). The CDR3 is made up of 15 amino acids. Germline CDR1 and CDR2: MNHEY and SVGEGT. Trimming stripped 4 bases from V and 0 bases from J, with 13 bases between. This chain's CDR3 is CASSFWGETSYEQYF. The CDR3 DNA follows: TGTGCCAGCAGTTTTTGGGGCGAGACCTCCTACGAGCAGTACTTC.

The chain has TRBV4-1 and TRBJ2-2, with TRBD2 identical over 14 bases. The V and J ends lost 3 bases and 3 bases, in that order; junction bases with no gene match: 6. The CDR3 spans 18 residues. CDR1 MGHRA and CDR2 YSYEKL come from the germline V gene. Written as DNA, the CDR3 is TGCGCCAGCAGCCACGCGACTAGCGGGGGGGCGGACACCGGGGAGCTGTTTTTT. Translated: CASSHATSGGADTGELFF.

The sample holds a few counts of this clonotype. The chain has TRBV28 and TRBJ2-7, with D possibly matching TRBD1 (6 bases). There are 15 residues in the CDR3. Trimming took 3 bases from V and 1 from J, leaving 13 bases between them. Germline assignment: CDR1 MDHEN and CDR2 SYDVKM. CDR3 loop: CASSFSGGRSYEQYF. The CDR3 DNA reads TGTGCCAGCAGTTTCAGTGGGGGCCGGTCCTACGAGCAGTACTTC. The full variable domain, in which reference TRBV28 and TRBJ2-7 provide the parts outside the CDR3, is DVKVTQSSRYLVKRTGEKVFLECVQDMDHENMFWYRQDPGLGLRLIYFSYDVKMKEKGDIPEGYSVSREKKERFSLILESASTNQTSMYLCASSFSGGRSYEQYFGPGTRLTVT.

This clonotype appeared many times. V gene TRBV7-2 combines with J gene TRBJ1-1; D is undetermined. The length of the CDR3 is 15 residues. CDR1 is SGHTA, CDR2 FQGNSA, per germline. V gave up 1 base and J gave up 0 bases, with 9 bases separating them. The CDR3 region has the DNA TGTGCCAGCAGCTTAGAGGTCAGCTTGAACACTGAAGCTTTCTTT. It codes for CASSLEVSLNTEAFF.

The sample holds a few counts of this clonotype. This sequence joins TRBV19 and TRBJ1-1; unclear D gene. The CDR3 is 14 amino acids. V dropped 3 bases and J dropped 7 bases, with 15 bases sitting between them. Per germline, CDR1 LNHDA and CDR2 SQIVND (reference sequence). CDR3 amino acids: CASSMVKFSLEAFF. In DNA form, the CDR3 reads TGTGCCAGTAGTATGGTTAAGTTCTCACTTGAAGCTTTCTTT. Filled out from reference TRBV19 and TRBJ1-1, the complete variable domain reads DGGITQSPKYLFRKEGQNVTLSCEQNLNHDAMYWYRQDPGQGLRLIYYSQIVNDFQKGDIAEGYSVSREKKESFPLTVTSAQKNPTAFYLCASSMVKFSLEAFFGQGTRLTVV.